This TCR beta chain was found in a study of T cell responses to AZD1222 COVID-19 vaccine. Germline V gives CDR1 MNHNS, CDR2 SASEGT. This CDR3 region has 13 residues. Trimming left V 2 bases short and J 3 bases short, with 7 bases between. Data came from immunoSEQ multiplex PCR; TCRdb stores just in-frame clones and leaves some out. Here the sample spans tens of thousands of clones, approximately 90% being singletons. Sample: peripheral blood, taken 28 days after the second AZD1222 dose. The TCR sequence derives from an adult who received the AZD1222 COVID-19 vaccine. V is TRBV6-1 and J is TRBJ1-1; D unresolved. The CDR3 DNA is TGTGCCAGCAGTGAAAAAGGACACACTGAAGCTTTCTTT. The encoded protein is CASSEKGHTEAFF.